One sample yielded the 9 T cell receptor beta chains listed below, sequenced in a study of early T cells in non-severe SARS-CoV-2 infection. Via MiXCR, TCRdb re-called the 5' RACE reads, giving one row per CDR3 protein. The sample lists 77,000 or so distinct CDR3 sequences, about 14% occurring once. Source: whole blood, taken at baseline. All receptors come from an adult who was a healthcare worker with PCR-confirmed SARS-CoV-2 infection or an uninfected control (not recorded which).

CDR3 nucleotide sequence: TGTGCCAGCAGTCCGACGGGACTAGCGGTTAGCACAGATACGCAGTATTTT. It translates to CASSPTGLAVSTDTQYF. This chain joins TRBV28 and TRBJ2-3; 11 nucleotides match TRBD2. This CDR3 contains 17 residues. Per the germline V gene, CDR1 is MDHEN and CDR2 is SYDVKM. J lost 0 bases, V lost 5 bases, and 7 bases had no gene match.

This clonotype was found a few times. The V and J genes are TRBV4-1 and TRBJ2-3; TRBD2 matches 10 bases. Trimming removed 0 bases from V and 4 bases from J; junction bases left unmatched: 13. This CDR3 has 19 residues. Germline V gene lookup returns CDR1 MGHRA and CDR2 YSYEKL. CDR3 residues: CASSQDGRTSGVRADTQYF. Here the CDR3 DNA reads TGCGCCAGCAGCCAAGATGGGCGGACTAGCGGAGTCCGGGCAGATACGCAGTATTTT.

J is TRBJ2-1 and V is TRBV7-6; D not certain. This CDR3 is 14 amino acids long. Per germline, CDR1 SGHVS and CDR2 FNYEAQ. V lost 0 bases to trimming and J lost 7 bases, with 10 bases between them. CDR3: CASSLAPTDNEQFF. Written as DNA, the CDR3 is TGTGCCAGCAGCTTAGCGCCGACCGATAATGAGCAGTTCTTC.

The rearrangement links TRBV2 to TRBJ2-2; possible D gene TRBD1, 6 bases. This CDR3 region has 15 residues. In germline, CDR1 is SNHLY, CDR2 FYNNEI. Trimming left V 6 bases short and J 0 bases short, with 11 bases between. DNA of the CDR3: TGTGCCAGCAGGGGACACTCCGCGAACACCGGGGAGCTGTTTTTT. It encodes CASRGHSANTGELFF.

The table lists this clonotype with many counts. V gene TRBV28 combines with J gene TRBJ1-1, with D uncertain. This CDR3 region has 13 residues. Germline CDR1 MDHEN, CDR2 SYDVKM. V lost 3 bases to trimming and J lost 3 bases, with 8 bases between them. CDR3 sequence reads: CASSFWQDTEAFF. The CDR3, as DNA: TGTGCCAGCAGTTTTTGGCAAGACACTGAAGCTTTCTTT.

The V gene is TRBV7-9, the J gene TRBJ1-1; weak D call: TRBD1 (6 bases). This CDR3 is built from 13 residues. From germline, CDR1 is SEHNR and CDR2 FQNEAQ (reference sequence). V lost 5 bases to trimming and J lost 8 bases, with 15 bases between them. The CDR3 is CASSEMTGGEAFF. In DNA form, the CDR3 reads TGTGCCAGCAGCGAGATGACAGGAGGAGAAGCTTTCTTT.

This chain links TRBV18 with TRBJ2-1; TRBD2 is a possible D gene (5 bases). The CDR3 is 13 amino acids. CDR1 and CDR2 from the germline V gene are KGHSH and LQKENI. The ends were cut back, 6 bases at V and 8 bases at J, with 14 bases in the middle. Written as DNA, the CDR3 is TGTGCCAGCTCCCCGAGCTCCGGGGATGAGCAGTTCTTC. It yields the protein CASSPSSGDEQFF. The whole variable domain, remainder taken from reference TRBV18 and TRBJ2-1, is NAGVMQNPRHLVRRRGQEARLRCSPMKGHSHVYWYRQLPEEGLKFMVYLQKENIIDESGMPKERFSAEFPKEGPSILRIQQVVRGDSAAYFCASSPSSGDEQFFGPGTRLTVL.

This clonotype has just a few counts. The junction departs from the called germline gene at one end, perhaps through a read error. As DNA, the CDR3 is TGTGCCAGCAGCCTAGCGGGGGGTTATGAAAAACTGTTTTTT. Residues: CASSLAGGYEKLFF. V gene TRBV7-6 combines with J gene TRBJ1-4; D is perhaps TRBD1 (5 bases). Per the germline V gene, CDR1 is SGHVS and CDR2 is FNYEAQ. This CDR3 contains 14 residues. The variable domain in full, completed from reference TRBV7-6 and TRBJ1-4, reads GAGVSQSPRYKVTKRGQDVALRCDPISGHVSLYWYRQALGQGPEFLTYFNYEAQQDKSGLPNDRFSAERPEGSISTLTIQRTEQRDSAMYRCASSLAGGYEKLFFGSGTQLSVL.

The V gene is TRBV20-1, the J gene TRBJ2-1, with TRBD2 matching 10 bases. The V gene's germline CDR1 is DFQATT and CDR2 SNEGSKA (reference sequence). This CDR3 has 13 residues. The J segment lost 6 bases and the V segment lost 4 bases, leaving 3 bases of the junction unmatched. CDR3 bases: TGCAGTGCTACCAGCGGGAGGGCCAATGAGCAGTTCTTC. It encodes CSATSGRANEQFF.